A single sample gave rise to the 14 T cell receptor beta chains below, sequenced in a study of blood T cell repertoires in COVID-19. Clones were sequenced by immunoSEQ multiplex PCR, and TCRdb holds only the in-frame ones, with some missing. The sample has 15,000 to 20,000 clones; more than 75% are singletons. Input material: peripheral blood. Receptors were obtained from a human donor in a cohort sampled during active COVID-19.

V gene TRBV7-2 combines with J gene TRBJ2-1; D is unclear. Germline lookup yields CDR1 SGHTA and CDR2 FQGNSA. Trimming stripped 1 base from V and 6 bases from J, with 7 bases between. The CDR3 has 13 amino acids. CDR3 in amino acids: CASSLVYVNEQFF. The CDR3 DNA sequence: TGTGCCAGCAGCTTAGTTTATGTCAATGAGCAGTTCTTC.

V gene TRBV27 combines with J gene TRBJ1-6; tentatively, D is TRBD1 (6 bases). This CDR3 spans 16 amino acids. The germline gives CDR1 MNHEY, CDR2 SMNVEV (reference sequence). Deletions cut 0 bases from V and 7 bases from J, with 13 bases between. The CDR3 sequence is CASSLSSRGRNSPLHF. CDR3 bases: TGTGCCAGCAGTTTATCTTCCAGGGGACGGAATTCACCCCTCCACTTT.

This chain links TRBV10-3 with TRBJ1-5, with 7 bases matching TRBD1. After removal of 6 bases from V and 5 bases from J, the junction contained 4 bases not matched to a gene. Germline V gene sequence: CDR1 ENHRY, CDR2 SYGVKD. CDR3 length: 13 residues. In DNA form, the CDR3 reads TGTGCCATCAGCCAGGGGACAGATCAGCCCCAGCATTTT. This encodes CAISQGTDQPQHF.

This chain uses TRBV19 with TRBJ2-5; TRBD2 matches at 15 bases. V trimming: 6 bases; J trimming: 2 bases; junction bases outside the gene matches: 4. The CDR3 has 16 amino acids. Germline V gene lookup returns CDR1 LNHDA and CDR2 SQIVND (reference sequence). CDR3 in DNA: TGTGCCAGTAGCAACGGACTAGCGGGAGGGCAAGAGACCCAGTACTTC. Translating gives CASSNGLAGGQETQYF.

The CDR3 DNA follows: TGTGCCAGCAGCTTAGAAGATCCCGGGTTTTCACCCCTCCACTTT. The encoded protein is CASSLEDPGFSPLHF. The V and J genes are TRBV7-9 and TRBJ1-6; D unresolved. The V end was cut by 1 base, the J end by 9 bases, with 13 bases between. In germline, CDR1 is SEHNR, CDR2 FQNEAQ (reference sequence). This CDR3 has 15 amino acids.

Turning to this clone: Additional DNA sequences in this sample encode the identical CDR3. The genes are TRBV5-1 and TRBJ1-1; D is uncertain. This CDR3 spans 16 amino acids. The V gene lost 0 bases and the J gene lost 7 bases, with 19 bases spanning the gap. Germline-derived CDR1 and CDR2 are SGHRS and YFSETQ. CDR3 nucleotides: TGCGCCAGCAGCTTGGGGGCCCCGAGAAAAAACGGTGAAGCTTTCTTT. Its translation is CASSLGAPRKNGEAFF.

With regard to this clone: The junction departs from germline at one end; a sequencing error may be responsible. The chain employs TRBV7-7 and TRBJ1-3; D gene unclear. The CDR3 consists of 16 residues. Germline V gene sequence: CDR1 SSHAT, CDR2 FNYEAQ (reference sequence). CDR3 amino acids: CASSSDYPSHGNTIYF. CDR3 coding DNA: TGTGCTAGCAGCTCCGACTACCCGTCCCATGGAAACACCATATATTTT.

In nucleotides, the CDR3 is TGTGCCAGCAGCCAAGATTGGGGCAGGGGCTTGAGTGGCTACACCTTC. This gives the protein CASSQDWGRGLSGYTF. The chain couples TRBV3-1 (or the pseudogene TRBV3-2) to TRBJ1-2; D might be TRBD1 (6 bases). CDR3 size: 16 residues. Looked up from germline, CDR1 is LGHDT and CDR2 is YNNKEL (reference sequence). Trimming removed 0 bases at V and 7 bases at J, with 18 bases between.

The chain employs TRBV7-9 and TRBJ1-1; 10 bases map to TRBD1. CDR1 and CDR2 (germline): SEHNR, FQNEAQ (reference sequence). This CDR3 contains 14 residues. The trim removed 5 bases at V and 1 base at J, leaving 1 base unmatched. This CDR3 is CASSRDRGNTEAFF. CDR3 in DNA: TGTGCCAGCAGCCGGGACAGGGGGAACACTGAAGCTTTCTTT.

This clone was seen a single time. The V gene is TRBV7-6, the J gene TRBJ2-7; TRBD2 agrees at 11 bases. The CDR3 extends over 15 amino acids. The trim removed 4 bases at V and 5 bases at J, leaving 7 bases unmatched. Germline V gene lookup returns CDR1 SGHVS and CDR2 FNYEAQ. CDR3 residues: CASSSISGGAHEQYF. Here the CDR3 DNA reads TGTGCCAGCAGCTCAATTAGCGGGGGGGCCCACGAGCAGTACTTC.

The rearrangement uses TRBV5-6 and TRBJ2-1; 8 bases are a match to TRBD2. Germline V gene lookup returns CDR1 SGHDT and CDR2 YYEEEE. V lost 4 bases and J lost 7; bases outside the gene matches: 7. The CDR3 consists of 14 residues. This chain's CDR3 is CASSLLGGDNEQFF. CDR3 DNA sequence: TGTGCCAGCAGCCTCCTCGGGGGGGATAATGAGCAGTTCTTC.

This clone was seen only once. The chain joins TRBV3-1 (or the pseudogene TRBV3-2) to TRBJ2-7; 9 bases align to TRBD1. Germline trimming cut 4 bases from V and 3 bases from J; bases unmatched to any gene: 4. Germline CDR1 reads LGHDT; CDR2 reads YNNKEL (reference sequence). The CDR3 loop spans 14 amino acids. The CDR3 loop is CASSPRDRDYEQYF. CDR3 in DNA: TGTGCCAGCAGCCCTCGGGACAGGGACTACGAGCAGTACTTC.

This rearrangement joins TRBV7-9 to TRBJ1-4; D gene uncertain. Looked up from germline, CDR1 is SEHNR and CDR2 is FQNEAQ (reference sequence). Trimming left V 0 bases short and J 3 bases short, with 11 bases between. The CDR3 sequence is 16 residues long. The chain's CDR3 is CASSLAAAGANEKLFF. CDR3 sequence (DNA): TGTGCCAGCAGCTTAGCCGCGGCCGGGGCTAATGAAAAACTGTTTTTT.

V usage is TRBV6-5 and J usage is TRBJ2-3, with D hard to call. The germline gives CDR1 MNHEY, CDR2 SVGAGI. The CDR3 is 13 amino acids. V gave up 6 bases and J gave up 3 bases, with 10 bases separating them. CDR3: CASRPQVTDTQYF. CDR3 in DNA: TGTGCCAGCAGGCCCCAGGTGACAGATACGCAGTATTTT.